This paragraph reports one TCR beta chain. This sample was taken from a study of shared clonotypes between healthy human individuals. Naivety among CD8 cells was defined by CD45RO negativity and positive CCR7 selection, thereby excluding terminally differentiated effector memory CD45RA+ cells. From germline, CDR1 is SGHNT and CDR2 YENEEA. The CDR3 is 16 residues long. Trimming shortened V by 4 bases and J by 6 bases, and 18 bases separated the two germline ends. Some clones are missing from TCRdb's copy, which holds only in-frame ones; the method was immunoSEQ multiplex PCR. Of about 2.1 million clones detected, 90% to 95% appear once; the ten largest clones hold over 1.5%.

The sample consisted of naive CD8+ T cells from PBMCs. V gene TRBV11-3 combines with J gene TRBJ2-2, with D possibly being TRBD2 (5 bases). The TCR was taken from a man younger than 35 in good health. Some clones in this sample may be carry-over from other donors' samples. The chain's CDR3 is CASSYWGSATPGELFF. CDR3 bases: TGTGCCAGCAGCTATTGGGGTAGCGCGACTCCCGGGGAGCTGTTTTTT.